The 13 T cell receptor beta chains listed next were all sequenced from one sample in a study of cytomegalovirus exposure and HLA in healthy donors. PCR used 60 Vbeta primers and 13 Jbeta primers. Here immunoSEQ multiplex PCR was the method, and the copy in TCRdb shows in-frame clones only, minus some. Of tens of thousands of clones in the sample, 60% to 80% are singletons; the top ten hold roughly 25%. The sample taken for sequencing was PBMCs. Receptor source: a woman aged 45 to 65 in good health and CMV-seropositive.

The rearrangement uses TRBV15 and TRBJ2-1, with TRBD2 as a possible D gene (5 bases). The CDR3 totals 13 residues. Trimming left V 6 bases short and J 5 bases short, with 11 bases between. Germline-derived CDR1 and CDR2 are LNHNV and YYDKDF (reference sequence). Here the CDR3 reads CATSPRRNNEQFF. The DNA for the CDR3 is TGTGCCACCAGTCCGAGGAGGAACAATGAGCAGTTCTTC.

V and J are TRBV5-1 and TRBJ2-1; 12 nucleotides line up with TRBD2. The germline V gene has CDR1 SGHRS and CDR2 YFSETQ. The CDR3 loop spans 12 amino acids. Trimming at V came to 4 bases and at J to 16 bases, leaving 6 bases not matched to a gene. The CDR3 bases are TGCGCCAGCAGCCGGGGGACTAGCGGGCCCTTCTTC. It encodes CASSRGTSGPFF.

V gene TRBV5-5 combines with J gene TRBJ2-3, with TRBD2 identical over 13 bases. CDR3 length: 15 amino acids. V was clipped by 4 bases and J by 7 bases; unmatched bases: 6. In germline, CDR1 is SGHKS, CDR2 YYEKEE (reference sequence). CDR3 in amino acids: CASSMTSGGIYTQYF. The DNA of the CDR3 is TGTGCCAGCAGCATGACTAGCGGGGGGATCTATACGCAGTATTTT.

V and J are TRBV7-8 and TRBJ1-5, with unresolved D. CDR1 and CDR2 from the germline V gene are SGHVS and FQNEAQ. Trimming took off 5 bases at V and 0 bases at J, with 11 bases between the two ends. The CDR3 contains 15 residues. The CDR3: CASSLDLNSNQPQHF. The CDR3 DNA sequence: TGTGCCAGCAGCCTAGATCTTAATAGCAATCAGCCCCAGCATTTT.

This clone was counted only a few times. The V and J genes are TRBV5-1 and TRBJ2-2; 8 bases align to TRBD2. Germline V lookup: CDR1 SGHRS, CDR2 YFSETQ. This CDR3 comprises 14 residues. The V gene end was trimmed by 5 bases and the J gene end by 4 bases; junction bases not matched to a gene: 4. CDR3 region: CASSRSGGTGELFF. For the CDR3, the DNA is TGCGCCAGCAGTCGAAGCGGGGGCACCGGGGAGCTGTTTTTT. Based on the CDR3 plus reference TRBV5-1 and TRBJ2-2, the full variable domain is KAGVTQTPRYLIKTRGQQVTLSCSPISGHRSVSWYQQTPGQGLQFLFEYFSETQRNKGNFPGRFSGRQFSNSRSEMNVSTLELGDSALYLCASSRSGGTGELFFGEGSRLTVL.

The chain joins TRBV27 to TRBJ2-1, with 7 bases identical to TRBD2. V was pared by 7 bases and J by 1 base, with 7 bases of the junction left unmatched. Germline CDR1 reads MNHEY; CDR2 reads SMNVEV (reference sequence). This CDR3 spans 15 amino acids. CDR3 loop: CASIKREGSYNEQFF. The CDR3, as DNA: TGTGCCAGCATTAAGAGGGAGGGATCCTACAATGAGCAGTTCTTC.

The V gene is TRBV6-5, the J gene TRBJ2-1; possible D gene TRBD1, 5 bases. The germline V gene has CDR1 MNHEY and CDR2 SVGAGI. The CDR3 contains 14 residues. Between the trimmed V and J ends, which lost 2 bases and 6 bases, there was a span of 11 bases. The CDR3 is CASSYVRGLNEQFF. The DNA for the CDR3 is TGTGCCAGCAGTTACGTTAGGGGCCTCAATGAGCAGTTCTTC.

This clone was observed once. The chain joins TRBV27 to TRBJ1-1; maybe TRBD1 (6 bases). Germline lookup yields CDR1 MNHEY and CDR2 SMNVEV (reference sequence). The V and J ends lost 0 bases and 7 bases respectively, with 21 bases between them. The CDR3 has 17 amino acids. The CDR3 spells CASSLSGTGWGRSEAFF. CDR3 bases: TGTGCCAGCAGTTTATCCGGAACAGGATGGGGGCGAAGTGAAGCTTTCTTT.

J is TRBJ1-1 and V is TRBV15; D perhaps matches TRBD1 (6 bases). Looked up from germline, CDR1 is LNHNV and CDR2 is YYDKDF (reference sequence). CDR3 size: 14 residues. Trimming removed 0 bases at V and 9 bases at J, with 14 bases between. DNA of the CDR3: TGTGCCACCAGCAGAGATATTGAGGGGGGGCAAGCTTTCTTT. It encodes CATSRDIEGGQAFF.

In its sample, this clone was seen a few times. This chain links TRBV6-6 with TRBJ1-1, with TRBD1 identical over 9 bases. This CDR3 contains 14 residues. Trimming at V came to 6 bases and at J to 4 bases, leaving 6 bases not matched to a gene. Germline CDR1 MNHNY, CDR2 SVGAGI (reference sequence). CDR3 coding DNA: TGTGCCAGCAGCTTACTGACAGGGGGCACTGAAGCTTTCTTT. Encoded protein: CASSLLTGGTEAFF.

V gene TRBV30 combines with J gene TRBJ2-3; TRBD2 aligns across 9 bases. The CDR3 is made up of 13 amino acids. The germline V gene encodes CDR1 GTSNPN and CDR2 SVGIG (reference sequence). V lost 3 bases to trimming and J lost 4 bases; unmatched junction nucleotides: 2. This CDR3 reads CAWSKREADTQYF. Here the CDR3 DNA reads TGTGCCTGGAGCAAGCGGGAGGCAGATACGCAGTATTTT.

The chain has TRBV5-1 and TRBJ2-7, with 7 bases lining up with TRBD1. CDR3 length equals 11 residues. Germline trimming cut 7 bases from V and 6 bases from J; bases unmatched to any gene: 4. Looked up from germline, CDR1 is SGHRS and CDR2 is YFSETQ. The CDR3 nucleotides read TGCGCCAGCCACTCAGGGGGCGAGCAGTACTTC. Translation: CASHSGGEQYF.

The rearrangement links TRBV2 to TRBJ2-7; TRBD2 matches 7 bases. Germline CDR1 and CDR2: SNHLY and FYNNEI. J was trimmed by 1 base and V by 4 bases; bases with no gene match: 7. The CDR3 spans 15 residues. The CDR3 sequence is CASSVGRASSYEQYV. In DNA, the CDR3 is TGTGCCAGCAGTGTTGGGAGGGCCTCATCCTACGAGCAGTACGTC.